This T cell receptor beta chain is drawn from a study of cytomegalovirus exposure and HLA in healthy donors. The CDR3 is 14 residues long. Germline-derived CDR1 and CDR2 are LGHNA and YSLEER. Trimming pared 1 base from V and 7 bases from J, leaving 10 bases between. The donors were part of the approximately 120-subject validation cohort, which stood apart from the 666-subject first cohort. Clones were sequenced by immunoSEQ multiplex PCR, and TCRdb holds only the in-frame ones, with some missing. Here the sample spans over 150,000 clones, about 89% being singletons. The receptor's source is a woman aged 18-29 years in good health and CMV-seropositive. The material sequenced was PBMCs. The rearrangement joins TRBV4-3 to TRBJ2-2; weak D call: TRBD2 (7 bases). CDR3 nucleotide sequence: TGCGCCAGCAGCCAAGGAGGGGGGGGCGGGGAGCTGTTTTTT. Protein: CASSQGGGGGELFF.